These 14 T cell receptor beta chains were sequenced from one sample in a study of radiotherapy plus CTLA-4 blockade in lung cancer. The data were produced by immunoSEQ multiplex PCR, yet TCRdb's version contains in-frame clones alone and is incomplete. Of some 90,000 clones listed, roughly 87% are singletons. The material was peripheral blood, obtained from a patient treated with radiotherapy plus ipilimumab. The origin of the receptors is a human donor with non-small cell lung cancer who had stable disease on radiotherapy plus ipilimumab.

The J gene is TRBJ1-2, the V gene TRBV6-4, with 9 bases matching TRBD1. Germline-derived CDR1 and CDR2 are MRHNA and SNTAGT. This CDR3 is built from 16 residues. Trimming cost V 6 bases and J 0 bases; bases outside gene matches: 8. The CDR3 loop is CASRASGTGTNYGYTF. CDR3 coding DNA: TGTGCCAGCAGAGCCTCCGGGACAGGGACTAACTATGGCTACACCTTC.

This clone has just one count. The rearrangement uses TRBV4-1 and TRBJ2-1, with unresolved D. Trimming removed 5 bases from V and 0 bases from J, with 11 bases in between. There are 15 residues in the CDR3. The germline gives CDR1 MGHRA, CDR2 YSYEKL. The CDR3 is CASSGESSSYNEQFF. Here the CDR3 DNA reads TGCGCCAGCAGCGGAGAGTCGAGCTCCTACAATGAGCAGTTCTTC.

V usage is TRBV27 and J usage is TRBJ2-7, with 9 bases that match TRBD2. The CDR3 is 16 amino acids. V was pared by 3 bases and J by 0 bases, with 6 bases of the junction left unmatched. The germline CDR1 and CDR2 sequences are MNHEY and SMNVEV (reference sequence). The CDR3 DNA reads as TGTGCCAGCAGTTTGTCTAGCGGGGAATACTCCTACGAGCAGTACTTC. As protein: CASSLSSGEYSYEQYF.

This clone is a singleton in its sample. The chain uses TRBV7-2 and TRBJ2-1, with TRBD2 matching 10 bases. The CDR3 spans 16 residues. Trimming at V came to 4 bases and at J to 2 bases, leaving 5 bases not matched to a gene. Germline CDR1 and CDR2: SGHTA and FQGNSA. CDR3 sequence: CASSSSGGDAYNEQFF. The CDR3 DNA is TGTGCCAGCAGCTCGAGCGGGGGGGACGCCTACAATGAGCAGTTCTTC.

DNA of the CDR3: TGCAGCGTTGCCATCGGCCCAGATACGCAGTATTTT. Translation gives CSVAIGPDTQYF. The rearrangement uses TRBV29-1 and TRBJ2-3; unclear D gene. Germline lookup yields CDR1 SQVTM and CDR2 ANQGSEA. The CDR3 totals 12 residues. Trimming cost V 4 bases and J 4 bases, with 9 bases left between them.

This chain links TRBV6-5 with TRBJ1-6; 7 bases fit TRBD1. The ends lost 6 bases at V and 10 bases at J; junction bases unmatched: 9. Germline V gene lookup returns CDR1 MNHEY and CDR2 SVGAGI. The length of the CDR3 is 14 residues. Written as DNA, the CDR3 is TGTGCCAGCAGCACGGGACAGCCTGGGTCACCCCTCCACTTT. This translates into CASSTGQPGSPLHF.

This chain joins TRBV6-5 and TRBJ1-1, with a tentative D call TRBD1 (6 bases). The CDR3 runs to 14 residues. CDR1 and CDR2 from the germline V gene are MNHEY and SVGAGI. V was clipped by 6 bases and J by 4 bases, with 15 bases between them. CDR3 in DNA: TGTGCCAGCAGGGAAGCGACAGGTCCCACTGAAGCTTTCTTT. This codes for CASREATGPTEAFF.

J is TRBJ1-5 and V is TRBV2; TRBD1 matches at 8 bases. Germline lookup yields CDR1 SNHLY and CDR2 FYNNEI. The CDR3 consists of 14 residues. The ends lost 7 bases at V and 10 bases at J; junction bases unmatched: 12. The CDR3 loop is CASNAGQALGPQHF. CDR3 coding DNA: TGTGCCAGCAATGCGGGACAGGCCCTGGGACCCCAGCATTTT.

About this clone itself: The CDR3 does not end in the conserved phenylalanine or tryptophan, so this is likely a read error. J is TRBJ2-7 and V is TRBV19, with TRBD1 matching over 8 bases. The CDR3 runs 15 residues. Germline V gene sequence: CDR1 LNHDA, CDR2 SQIVND (reference sequence). Germline trimming cut 5 bases from V and 2 bases from J; bases unmatched to any gene: 8. DNA for the CDR3: TGTGCCAGTAGTTCAGACGGGACAGGAGCCTACGAGCAGTACCTC. Its translation: CASSSDGTGAYEQYL.

The chain combines TRBV28 with TRBJ2-2, with TRBD1 as a possible D gene (5 bases). The germline V and J ends were trimmed by 5 bases and 7 bases, with 14 bases remaining between them. CDR1 and CDR2 (germline): MDHEN, SYDVKM. The CDR3 has 14 residues. The CDR3 protein is CASSPQGYDGELFF. CDR3 DNA sequence: TGTGCCAGCAGTCCGCAGGGTTATGACGGGGAGCTGTTTTTT.

The gene calls are TRBV2 and TRBJ1-1, with 9 bases fitting TRBD1. This CDR3 has 14 residues. J was trimmed by 3 bases and V by 8 bases; bases with no gene match: 7. In germline, CDR1 is SNHLY, CDR2 FYNNEI. DNA for the CDR3: TGTGCCAGCTTGCGGACAGGGGTCGACACTGAAGCTTTCTTT. Translation gives CASLRTGVDTEAFF.

The chain combines TRBV18 with TRBJ1-3, with 7 bases aligning to TRBD1. V lost 2 bases to trimming and J lost 1 base; unmatched junction nucleotides: 5. This CDR3 has 16 amino acids. Germline values: CDR1 KGHSH, CDR2 LQKENI. CDR3: CASSPGTVKSGNTIYF. In DNA form, the CDR3 reads TGTGCCAGCTCACCAGGGACAGTAAAATCTGGAAACACCATATATTTT.

This clone was counted once. J is TRBJ2-3 and V is TRBV5-1; D unresolved. V lost 0 bases and J lost 2, with 7 bases in between. This CDR3 contains 14 residues. CDR1 is SGHRS and CDR2 is YFSETQ in the germline V gene. In nucleotides, the CDR3 is TGCGCCAGCAGCTTGGACTGGAACACAGATACGCAGTATTTT. Translating it yields CASSLDWNTDTQYF.

The chain is built from TRBV27 and TRBJ1-2; 7 nucleotides agree with TRBD1. With 6 bases clipped from V and 4 bases from J, the junction kept 8 bases outside the gene matches. The CDR3 sequence is 14 residues long. In germline, CDR1 is MNHEY, CDR2 SMNVEV (reference sequence). For the CDR3, the DNA is TGTGCCAGCAGAAGGGGACAGTGGGTCTATGGCTACACCTTC. It specifies CASRRGQWVYGYTF.